This T cell receptor (beta chain) was observed in a study of cytomegalovirus exposure and HLA in healthy donors. In the case of this clone: Antigen unknown.

Primers included in the PCR were 60 Vbeta and 13 Jbeta primers. The protocol was immunoSEQ multiplex PCR, while the TCRdb copy is restricted to in-frame clones and leaves out a portion. The specimen's table records approximately 110,000 clones. Study-wide points: Within an earlier analysis, most TCR beta V segments proved productive either about 87% or about 30% of the time. Clonal expansion was found to be greater in HLA-associated TCR beta chains than in equally common others in a later analysis. In vitro confirmation showed a few CMV-associated chains to be CMV antigen specific. TCR beta sequences reportedly predicted most subjects' HLA-A and HLA-B alleles accurately.

Germline CDR1 is WNHNN and CDR2 is SYGVQD (reference sequence). CDR3 length: 20 residues. V lost 1 base to trimming and J lost 5 bases; unmatched junction nucleotides: 19. This clonotype was obtained from a man aged 18 to 30 in good health and CMV-seronegative. Sequences were obtained from PBMCs. The chain combines TRBV10-1 with TRBJ2-1, with 8 positions matching TRBD1. CDR3 in amino acids: CASSEWVPGQGALINNEQFF. The CDR3 bases are TGCGCCAGCAGTGAGTGGGTTCCAGGACAGGGAGCTCTAATAAACAATGAGCAGTTCTTC.